A single sample gave rise to the 19 T cell receptor beta chains below, sequenced in a study of OX40 agonist ivuxolimab in advanced cancers. Only in-frame clones appear in the TCRdb table, and some are missing; sequencing was by immunoSEQ multiplex PCR. Counted here are about 48,000 clones, around nine tenths occurring once; the ten biggest clones make up 1.9%. The sequenced sample was CD4+ or CD8+ T cells sorted from blood, obtained in a trial of the OX40 agonist ivuxolimab. These receptors were taken from an adult with an advanced solid tumor such as melanoma, head and neck, liver or kidney cancer.

The V call is TRBV7-2, the J call TRBJ2-7; possibly TRBD2 for D (5 bases). This CDR3 is 14 amino acids long. The germline gives CDR1 SGHTA, CDR2 FQGNSA. V was trimmed by 5 bases and J by 3 bases, leaving 14 bases between them. The CDR3 nucleotides are TGTGCCAGCAGCCTAACCCCCGCGGGCTACGAGCAGTACTTC. Protein: CASSLTPAGYEQYF.

The rearrangement uses TRBV5-5 and TRBJ1-2; 7 bases line up with TRBD1. This CDR3 region has 14 residues. V lost 2 bases and J lost 4; bases outside the gene matches: 5. Germline-derived CDR1 and CDR2 are SGHKS and YYEKEE (reference sequence). This CDR3 reads CASSLGTASYGYTF. The CDR3 coding sequence is TGTGCCAGCAGCTTAGGGACAGCCTCCTATGGCTACACCTTC.

This clone was seen once. V gene TRBV6-1 combines with J gene TRBJ2-1; no clear D gene. The CDR3 consists of 16 residues. V lost 3 bases and J lost 4, with 16 bases in between. Germline V lookup: CDR1 MNHNS, CDR2 SASEGT. CDR3 coding DNA: TGTGCCAGCAGTGAGGCTTATCTACCCCCTTACAATGAGCAGTTCTTC. Its protein is CASSEAYLPPYNEQFF.

J is TRBJ2-7 and V is TRBV2; D gene ambiguous. V gave up 4 bases and J gave up 0 bases, with 4 bases separating them. This CDR3 region has 12 residues. Looked up from germline, CDR1 is SNHLY and CDR2 is FYNNEI. The CDR3 nucleotides are TGTGCCAGCAGTGCTAGCTCCTACGAGCAGTACTTC. Translating gives CASSASSYEQYF.

In its sample, this clone was seen a few times. The chain has TRBV11-1 and TRBJ2-2, with 11 bases aligning to TRBD2. The germline V gene has CDR1 SGHAT and CDR2 FQDESV (reference sequence). Trimming removed 3 bases from V and 6 bases from J; junction bases left unmatched: 9. The CDR3 is 17 amino acids. CDR3 amino acids: CASSFSSSGGASGELFF. The CDR3 DNA is TGTGCCAGCAGCTTCTCGAGTAGCGGGGGGGCGTCCGGGGAGCTGTTTTTT.

The chain links TRBV5-1 to TRBJ1-1; D is unclear. Germline values: CDR1 SGHRS, CDR2 YFSETQ. Trimming took 5 bases from V and 1 from J, leaving 12 bases between them. The CDR3 has 14 amino acids. The CDR3 bases are TGCGCCAGCAGAATTGAGAGTCAGAACACTGAAGCTTTCTTT. Translating it yields CASRIESQNTEAFF.

The rearrangement joins TRBV4-1 to TRBJ1-2; 7 bases are a match to TRBD1. CDR3 length: 13 amino acids. Germline CDR1 and CDR2: MGHRA and YSYEKL. J was trimmed by 5 bases and V by 1 base; bases with no gene match: 1. The CDR3 spells CASSQGQGYGYTF. CDR3 DNA: TGCGCCAGCAGCCAAGGACAGGGTTATGGCTACACCTTC.

This clone appeared once. The chain joins TRBV7-9 to TRBJ2-2; TRBD2 matches 11 bases. The CDR3 runs to 16 residues. Germline CDR1 is SEHNR and CDR2 is FQNEAQ (reference sequence). J gave up 1 base and V 5 bases, and 3 bases lay outside the gene matches. The CDR3 sequence: CASSPLAGGNTGELFF. CDR3 sequence (DNA): TGTGCCAGCAGCCCCCTAGCGGGGGGGAACACCGGGGAGCTGTTTTTT. Looking up the rest from reference TRBV7-9 and TRBJ2-2 gives the full variable domain: DTGVSQNPRHKITKRGQNVTFRCDPISEHNRLYWYRQTLGQGPEFLTYFQNEAQLEKSRLLSDRFSAERPKGSFSTLEIQRTEQGDSAMYLCASSPLAGGNTGELFFGEGSRLTVL.

This sequence joins TRBV19 and TRBJ1-1, with a possible D match to TRBD1 (5 bases). V was cut by 8 bases and J by 0 bases, with 19 bases left in between. Germline lookup yields CDR1 LNHDA and CDR2 SQIVND (reference sequence). The CDR3 runs to 16 residues. The CDR3 DNA reads TGTGCCAGTGGGGACCGAGGACGGATTATGAACACTGAAGCTTTCTTT. This codes for CASGDRGRIMNTEAFF.

The chain links TRBV30 to TRBJ1-6; no clear D. Trimming removed 0 bases from V and 5 bases from J, with 5 bases in between. This CDR3 has 13 residues. CDR1 is GTSNPN and CDR2 is SVGIG in the germline V gene (reference sequence). The CDR3 sequence: CAWSVLNNSPLHF. The CDR3 DNA follows: TGTGCCTGGAGTGTCTTGAATAATTCACCCCTCCACTTT.

The CDR3 DNA is TGTGCCATCAGTGAGTCAGGACAAAATAATGAAAAACTGTTTTTT. Its translation is CAISESGQNNEKLFF. This chain uses TRBV10-3 with TRBJ1-4; weak D call: TRBD1 (5 bases). Trimming stripped 0 bases from V and 4 bases from J, with 9 bases between. The CDR3 spans 15 residues. CDR1 is ENHRY, CDR2 SYGVKD, per germline.

The chain joins TRBV2 to TRBJ2-5, with D possibly being TRBD1 (6 bases). From germline, CDR1 is SNHLY and CDR2 FYNNEI. V lost 3 bases and J 4 bases, leaving 9 bases between the germline ends. The CDR3 sequence is 13 residues long. Written as DNA, the CDR3 is TGTGCCAGCAGTGACAGGGGCCCAGAGACCCAGTACTTC. The encoded protein is CASSDRGPETQYF.

This chain joins TRBV21-1 and TRBJ1-2; TRBD1 reflects the table's D call only, with no check against the DNA. TRBV21-1 is designated a pseudogene. This CDR3 is 15 amino acids long. CDR3 protein: CASSTDSKANYGYTF. The CDR3 DNA sequence: TGTGCCAGCTCCACGGACAGTAAGGCTAACTATGGCTACACCTTC.

The chain recombines TRBV4-3 with TRBJ2-7; 11 bases align to TRBD2. J lost 6 bases, V lost 2 bases, and 6 bases had no gene match. The CDR3 runs to 15 residues. Germline V gene lookup returns CDR1 LGHNA and CDR2 YSLEER. The CDR3 DNA sequence: TGCGCCAGCAGCCAAACACTAGCGGGAGTATCCGAGCAGTACTTC. It encodes CASSQTLAGVSEQYF.

The CDR3 region is CASSLSRIQTEAFF. CDR3 nucleotide sequence: TGTGCCAGCAGTTTATCGAGGATACAGACTGAAGCTTTCTTT. The chain joins TRBV27 to TRBJ1-1; D unclear. V lost 0 bases and J 5 bases, leaving 10 bases between the germline ends. CDR3 length: 14 amino acids. From germline, CDR1 is MNHEY and CDR2 SMNVEV (reference sequence).

In this sample, this clone is medium-sized. This chain connects TRBV30 to TRBJ2-7; D might be TRBD1 (6 bases). The germline gives CDR1 GTSNPN, CDR2 SVGIG (reference sequence). The CDR3 loop spans 12 amino acids. V was shortened by 3 bases and J by 6 bases, with 12 bases between the two germline ends. The CDR3 loop reads CAWSDTGREQYF. Here the CDR3 DNA reads TGTGCCTGGAGCGATACAGGGCGCGAGCAGTACTTC.

This chain connects TRBV30 to TRBJ1-3; unclear D gene. Trimming left V 4 bases short and J 4 bases short, with 11 bases between. Germline assignment: CDR1 GTSNPN and CDR2 SVGIG (reference sequence). The CDR3 length is 13 residues. CDR3 DNA sequence: TGTGCCTGGACCCGAACCTCGGGAAACACCATATATTTT. Translated: CAWTRTSGNTIYF.

V is TRBV6-1 and J is TRBJ1-2; D gene uncertain. Germline V CDR1 and CDR2: MNHNS, SASEGT. The CDR3 contains 13 residues. The ends were cut back, 3 bases at V and 6 bases at J, with 11 bases in the middle. The CDR3 sequence is CASSDRGGDGYTF. DNA of the CDR3: TGTGCCAGCAGTGATCGTGGAGGAGATGGCTACACCTTC.

The chain employs TRBV7-9 and TRBJ1-1; D remains ambiguous. With 3 bases removed from V and 3 bases from J, the gap between germline ends came to 5 bases. In germline, CDR1 is SEHNR, CDR2 FQNEAQ (reference sequence). The CDR3 is made up of 12 amino acids. CDR3: CASSLTHTEAFF. CDR3 DNA: TGTGCCAGCAGCTTGACTCACACTGAAGCTTTCTTT. Looking up the rest from reference TRBV7-9 and TRBJ1-1 gives the full variable domain: DTGVSQNPRHKITKRGQNVTFRCDPISEHNRLYWYRQTLGQGPEFLTYFQNEAQLEKSRLLSDRFSAERPKGSFSTLEIQRTEQGDSAMYLCASSLTHTEAFFGQGTRLTVV.